These 25 T cell receptor beta chains were all obtained from the same sample, sequenced in a study of T cell responses to AZD1222 COVID-19 vaccine. Method: immunoSEQ multiplex PCR; TCRdb's copy keeps in-frame clones and lacks some. The sample contains about 140,000 clones, more than 80% of which appear only once. This specimen was peripheral blood, taken on day 0 of MenACWY control vaccination. All receptors come from an adult in good health.

The CDR3 region has the DNA TGTGCCAGCAGCCCGCCTCCGGGGACAGGGGCATCTGGGGCCAACGTCCTGACTTTC. This codes for CASSPPPGTGASGANVLTF. V usage is TRBV3-1 (or the pseudogene TRBV3-2) and J usage is TRBJ2-6; 10 bases fit TRBD1. Trimming took 4 bases from V and 1 from J; bases not matched to a gene: 10. This CDR3 is built from 19 residues. Germline V gene sequence: CDR1 LGHDT, CDR2 YNNKEL (reference sequence).

The chain links TRBV11-1 to TRBJ1-1, with D uncertain. The V and J ends lost 3 bases and 1 base respectively, with 12 bases between them. The CDR3 runs 15 residues. CDR1 and CDR2 (germline): SGHAT, FQDESV (reference sequence). In DNA form, the CDR3 reads TGTGCCAGCAGCTTCGGTGGAAGAGGGAACACTGAAGCTTTCTTT. Its protein product is CASSFGGRGNTEAFF.

This clone was recorded only once. V gene TRBV7-9 combines with J gene TRBJ1-1; a weak D match, TRBD1 (6 bases). This CDR3 spans 15 amino acids. Per the germline V gene, CDR1 is SEHNR and CDR2 is FQNEAQ (reference sequence). V shed 5 bases and J shed 0 bases, with 13 bases lying between them. The CDR3 loop reads CASSPRTDMNTEAFF. In nucleotides, the CDR3 is TGTGCCAGCAGCCCAAGGACAGATATGAACACTGAAGCTTTCTTT.

V and J are TRBV30 and TRBJ1-1, with D possibly TRBD1 on 5 matching bases. CDR3 length: 13 residues. CDR1 and CDR2 from the germline V gene are GTSNPN and SVGIG (reference sequence). Trimming removed 4 bases from V and 1 base from J, with 10 bases in between. This chain's CDR3 is CAWIRVRNTEAFF. The CDR3 DNA reads TGTGCCTGGATCAGGGTGAGGAACACTGAAGCTTTCTTT.

This rearrangement joins TRBV5-1 to TRBJ2-1; 10 positions agree with TRBD1. Per germline, CDR1 SGHRS and CDR2 YFSETQ. V dropped 3 bases and J dropped 3; count of bases not matched to a gene: 9. CDR3 size: 17 residues. CDR3 bases: TGCGCCAGCAGCTGGGGAATATGGACAGGGGGCTACAATGAGCAGTTCTTC. It translates to CASSWGIWTGGYNEQFF. Filled out from reference TRBV5-1 and TRBJ2-1, the complete variable domain reads KAGVTQTPRYLIKTRGQQVTLSCSPISGHRSVSWYQQTPGQGLQFLFEYFSETQRNKGNFPGRFSGRQFSNSRSEMNVSTLELGDSALYLCASSWGIWTGGYNEQFFGPGTRLTVL.

V and J are TRBV5-4 and TRBJ1-4; 8 nucleotides match TRBD1. V was clipped by 4 bases and J by 7 bases; unmatched bases: 12. The CDR3 extends over 16 amino acids. CDR1 is SGHNT, CDR2 YYREEE, per germline (reference sequence). The CDR3 here is CASSQGQAGISEKLFF. The CDR3 region has the DNA TGTGCCAGCAGCCAGGGACAGGCAGGAATAAGTGAAAAACTGTTTTTT.

The V call is TRBV2, the J call TRBJ1-1; possible D gene TRBD1, 6 bases. V was shortened by 3 bases and J by 0 bases, with 11 bases between the two germline ends. This CDR3 has 15 amino acids. Germline V gives CDR1 SNHLY, CDR2 FYNNEI. CDR3 in amino acids: CASSEDSFMNTEAFF. The CDR3 region has the DNA TGTGCCAGCAGTGAGGACAGCTTCATGAACACTGAAGCTTTCTTT.

This rearrangement joins TRBV9 to TRBJ1-2; 7 nucleotides line up with TRBD1. The germline V gene encodes CDR1 SGDLS and CDR2 YYNGEE. The CDR3 totals 13 residues. The V and J ends lost 3 bases and 7 bases, in that order; junction bases with no gene match: 6. The CDR3 loop is CASSGTKGAGYTF. CDR3 nucleotides: TGTGCCAGCAGCGGCACAAAGGGGGCTGGCTACACCTTC.

CDR3 region: CSVVAAPSFPSLGAGNTIYF. The CDR3 DNA is TGCAGCGTTGTTGCCGCCCCGAGTTTCCCATCTTTGGGCGCTGGAAACACCATATATTTT. The rearrangement joins TRBV29-1 to TRBJ1-3; D remains unclear. The germline V gene has CDR1 SQVTM and CDR2 ANQGSEA. This CDR3 has 20 amino acids. V shed 4 bases and J shed 2 bases, with 30 bases lying between them.

The CDR3 coding sequence is TGTGCCAGCCGAGGCGGGGGTGAAAAACTGTTTTTT. Residues: CASRGGGEKLFF. The rearrangement joins TRBV6-5 to TRBJ1-4; possibly TRBD1 for D (5 bases). Trimming removed 8 bases at V and 7 bases at J, with 11 bases between. The CDR3 length is 12 residues. Germline CDR1 MNHEY, CDR2 SVGAGI.

The chain recombines TRBV19 with TRBJ1-5, with D possibly being TRBD1 (6 bases). Trimming took 5 bases from V and 4 from J, leaving 15 bases between them. The CDR3 runs to 15 residues. Germline V gives CDR1 LNHDA, CDR2 SQIVND (reference sequence). The CDR3 region has the DNA TGTGCCAGTAGTGGGCAACAGGGAAGGAATCAGCCCCAGCATTTT. Protein product: CASSGQQGRNQPQHF.

V and J are TRBV19 and TRBJ1-3; D possibly corresponds to TRBD1 (6 bases). Trimming shortened V by 8 bases and J by 0 bases, and 8 bases separated the two germline ends. From germline, CDR1 is LNHDA and CDR2 SQIVND (reference sequence). CDR3 size: 13 residues. CDR3 DNA: TGTGCCAGTCAGGGGATCTCTGGAAACACCATATATTTT. Protein product: CASQGISGNTIYF.

The chain joins TRBV2 to TRBJ2-1; 10 positions match TRBD2. J lost 6 bases, V lost 4 bases, and 6 bases had no gene match. The CDR3 contains 15 residues. The germline V gene has CDR1 SNHLY and CDR2 FYNNEI. CDR3 nucleotide sequence: TGTGCCAGCAGTGGATCTAGCGGGAGACTCAATGAGCAGTTCTTC. Its translation: CASSGSSGRLNEQFF.

This clone was found once. The chain uses TRBV7-9 and TRBJ1-5, with D possibly matching TRBD1 (5 bases). Germline V CDR1 and CDR2: SEHNR, FQNEAQ (reference sequence). Trimming stripped 5 bases from V and 0 bases from J, with 14 bases between. The CDR3 is 16 amino acids. CDR3 DNA sequence: TGTGCCAGCAGCGGAGGGGACGCCGATAGCAATCAGCCCCAGCATTTT. This translates into CASSGGDADSNQPQHF.

The chain joins TRBV6-5 to TRBJ1-1; weak D call: TRBD1 (5 bases). V was clipped by 4 bases and J by 6 bases, with 12 bases between them. This CDR3 comprises 13 residues. Germline V gene lookup returns CDR1 MNHEY and CDR2 SVGAGI. CDR3 residues: CASSLGPVSEAFF. CDR3 sequence (DNA): TGTGCCAGCAGTTTGGGGCCGGTGTCTGAAGCTTTCTTT.

This chain connects TRBV5-1 to TRBJ2-5; tentative D call: TRBD1 (5 bases). CDR1 and CDR2 (germline): SGHRS, YFSETQ. The CDR3 is made up of 16 amino acids. The V end was cut by 1 base, the J end by 1 base, with 14 bases between. In nucleotides, the CDR3 is TGCGCCAGCAGCTTGATGGGCAGGGCCACCCAAGAGACCCAGTACTTC. It translates to CASSLMGRATQETQYF.

The rearrangement links TRBV4-3 to TRBJ2-1; D is uncertain. Germline CDR1 and CDR2: LGHNA and YSLEER. This CDR3 has 17 residues. V shed 0 bases and J shed 4 bases, with 16 bases lying between them. The CDR3 here is CASSQDSSPPRYNEQFF. The CDR3 nucleotides are TGCGCCAGCAGCCAAGATTCATCGCCTCCTCGATACAATGAGCAGTTCTTC.

The chain employs TRBV2 and TRBJ2-7; D may be TRBD1 (6 bases). Germline lookup yields CDR1 SNHLY and CDR2 FYNNEI. V was shortened by 11 bases and J by 0 bases, with 17 bases between the two germline ends. The CDR3 is made up of 14 amino acids. CDR3: CAGRTVKSSYEQYF. The CDR3 nucleotides read TGTGCCGGACGGACAGTGAAGAGCTCCTACGAGCAGTACTTC.

In this sample, this clone turned up once. The V gene is TRBV7-3, the J gene TRBJ2-4; no clear D gene. CDR3 length: 13 amino acids. Trimming left V 6 bases short and J 5 bases short, with 11 bases between. The germline CDR1 and CDR2 sequences are SGHTA and FQGTGA. The CDR3 sequence is CASSSPVENIQYF. As DNA, the CDR3 is TGTGCCAGCAGTTCTCCTGTGGAAAACATTCAGTACTTC.

This clone has a handful of counts. The rearrangement joins TRBV19 to TRBJ2-5, with 8 bases identical to TRBD1. This CDR3 comprises 16 residues. J was trimmed by 1 base and V by 6 bases; bases with no gene match: 10. Germline assignment: CDR1 LNHDA and CDR2 SQIVND (reference sequence). CDR3 amino acids: CASRPNRGMTQETQYF. The CDR3, as DNA: TGTGCCAGTAGGCCTAACAGGGGGATGACCCAAGAGACCCAGTACTTC.

The chain has TRBV7-9 and TRBJ1-2; no reliable D call. Germline-derived CDR1 and CDR2 are SEHNR and FQNEAQ (reference sequence). Trimming cost V 4 bases and J 4 bases, with 16 bases left between them. The CDR3 runs to 15 residues. As DNA, the CDR3 is TGTGCCAGCAGCTCCCTTAGTCCGAGGGCCTATGGCTACACCTTC. Encoded protein: CASSSLSPRAYGYTF.

As concerns this clone: This CDR3 is also generated by other DNA sequences in the sample. The chain couples TRBV6-5 to TRBJ2-3; D is unclear. The CDR3 has 12 amino acids. CDR1 is MNHEY and CDR2 is SVGAGI in the germline V gene. The ends were cut back, 4 bases at V and 6 bases at J, with 8 bases in the middle. The DNA of the CDR3 is TGTGCCAGCAGTTCTTCCGCGGATACGCAGTATTTT. As protein: CASSSSADTQYF.

This clone was picked up one time. The chain carries TRBV5-6 and TRBJ2-7, with 11 positions matching TRBD1. CDR3 length: 16 amino acids. V shed 2 bases and J 5 bases; nucleotides not matched to a gene: 9. Germline V CDR1 and CDR2: SGHDT, YYEEEE. In DNA form, the CDR3 reads TGTGCCAGCAGCTTTTTTGGGACAGGGGGTTATGACGAGCAGTACTTC. Its protein product is CASSFFGTGGYDEQYF.

The gene calls are TRBV7-2 and TRBJ1-2, with D possibly matching TRBD1 (6 bases). Germline loops: CDR1 SGHTA, CDR2 FQGNSA. V was trimmed by 6 bases and J by 4 bases, leaving 18 bases between them. The CDR3 contains 15 residues. The CDR3, as DNA: TGTGCCAGCAGATCCGGGACAACAGGGAGCTATGGCTACACCTTC. It codes for CASRSGTTGSYGYTF.

J is TRBJ2-3 and V is TRBV5-1, with 11 bases fitting TRBD2. Germline V gives CDR1 SGHRS, CDR2 YFSETQ. The CDR3 has 15 residues. Germline trimming cut 3 bases from V and 6 bases from J; bases unmatched to any gene: 6. The CDR3 loop is CASSYSGGARDTQYF. The CDR3 region has the DNA TGCGCCAGCAGCTATAGCGGGGGGGCCCGTGATACGCAGTATTTT.